These 13 T cell receptor beta chains came from one sample sequenced in a study of blood T cell repertoires in COVID-19. Profiled with immunoSEQ multiplex PCR; TCRdb holds only in-frame clones, not every one. The sample includes fewer than 350,000 clones, roughly 87% of them seen just once. The material sequenced was peripheral blood. All receptors derive from a man aged 30 to 45 with COVID-19, enrolled during active disease.

This chain links TRBV5-6 with TRBJ1-5, with TRBD1 identical over 7 bases. Germline CDR1 and CDR2: SGHDT and YYEEEE. V was pared by 5 bases and J by 0 bases, with 11 bases of the junction left unmatched. This CDR3 region has 17 residues. The CDR3 here is CASSSSRGRGSNQPQHF. DNA for the CDR3: TGTGCCAGCAGTTCATCGAGGGGGCGCGGTAGCAATCAGCCCCAGCATTTT.

The chain combines TRBV24-1 with TRBJ1-2; tentative D call: TRBD1 (5 bases). The germline gives CDR1 KGHDR, CDR2 SFDVKD. CDR3 length equals 15 residues. The V and J ends lost 3 bases and 6 bases respectively, with 16 bases between them. Here the CDR3 reads CATSDSRLGGDGYTF. The CDR3, as DNA: TGTGCCACCAGTGATAGTCGGCTAGGAGGGGATGGCTACACCTTC.

This chain connects TRBV2 to TRBJ2-5, with 7 bases matching TRBD2. CDR3 length: 19 amino acids. CDR1 and CDR2 from the germline V gene are SNHLY and FYNNEI. The trim removed 1 base at V and 0 bases at J, leaving 14 bases unmatched. CDR3 nucleotides: TGTGCCAGCAGTGAAGTCCCCCGGTTGGGTAGCGGGTACCAAGAGACCCAGTACTTC. This gives the protein CASSEVPRLGSGYQETQYF.

A remark on this clone: An end of the junction differs from the germline gene, which may be a read error. The rearrangement uses TRBV5-4 and TRBJ2-7; the D gene is possibly TRBD1 (6 bases). The CDR3 has 16 amino acids. Germline assignment: CDR1 SGHNT and CDR2 YYREEE (reference sequence). CDR3 sequence: CASSPESQGSSHEQYF. CDR3 DNA: TGTGCCAGCAGCCCGGAATCACAGGGTTCCTCCCACGAGCAGTACTTC.

This clone has just one count. The chain recombines TRBV7-2 with TRBJ1-1; 7 bases align to TRBD1. This CDR3 spans 15 amino acids. Unmatched junction bases numbered 8, after V lost 4 bases and J lost 3 bases. CDR1 is SGHTA and CDR2 is FQGNSA in the germline V gene. CDR3 protein: CASSSQQGVYTEAFF. The CDR3 DNA is TGTGCCAGCAGCTCCCAGCAGGGGGTCTACACTGAAGCTTTCTTT.

CDR3 nucleotides: TGTGCCATCAGTACCGAGGACAGGTACACCTTC. This gives the protein CAISTEDRYTF. V usage is TRBV10-3 and J usage is TRBJ1-2; 7 bases agree with TRBD1. Germline V gene sequence: CDR1 ENHRY, CDR2 SYGVKD. Trimming at V came to 5 bases and at J to 11 bases, leaving 5 bases not matched to a gene. The CDR3 covers 11 residues.

The chain combines TRBV28 with TRBJ1-1, with D possibly TRBD1 on 6 matching bases. CDR1 and CDR2 from the germline V gene are MDHEN and SYDVKM. The CDR3 extends over 17 amino acids. Trimming stripped 4 bases from V and 3 bases from J, with 21 bases between. CDR3 nucleotide sequence: TGTGCCAGCAGTTCAACAGGGTTGGGCCTTCGGGACACTGAAGCTTTCTTT. The encoded protein is CASSSTGLGLRDTEAFF.

V and J are TRBV11-2 and TRBJ1-1; 11 bases match TRBD1. Germline CDR1 and CDR2: SGHAT and FQNNGV. J gave up 5 bases and V 5 bases, and 7 bases lay outside the gene matches. This CDR3 is built from 15 residues. CDR3 region: CASSARTGGETEAFF. The CDR3 nucleotides are TGTGCCAGCAGCGCTCGGACAGGGGGCGAAACTGAAGCTTTCTTT.

The J gene is TRBJ2-4, the V gene TRBV10-3; perhaps TRBD1 as D (5 bases). Germline assignment: CDR1 ENHRY and CDR2 SYGVKD. CDR3 length: 13 amino acids. V was cut by 2 bases and J by 4 bases, with 6 bases left in between. CDR3 coding DNA: TGTGCCATCAGTGAGGACAGAAAAAACATTCAGTACTTC. As protein: CAISEDRKNIQYF.

V is TRBV10-3 and J is TRBJ2-1; D may be TRBD1 (6 bases). The CDR3 is 13 amino acids. CDR1 and CDR2 (germline): ENHRY, SYGVKD. Between the trimmed V and J ends, which lost 3 bases and 7 bases, there was a span of 10 bases. This CDR3 reads CAISDNGQNEQFF. CDR3 coding DNA: TGTGCCATCAGTGATAACGGACAGAATGAGCAGTTCTTC.

This clone appeared a single time. V and J are TRBV6-1 and TRBJ1-5; D gene unclear. Germline V CDR1 and CDR2: MNHNS, SASEGT. V shed 2 bases and J shed 5 bases, with 16 bases lying between them. The CDR3 is 16 residues long. In DNA, the CDR3 is TGTGCCAGCAGTGAATTAATAGTGGGAGCGTATCAGCCCCAGCATTTT. Translated, it gives CASSELIVGAYQPQHF.

This clone was seen just once. This chain joins TRBV7-9 and TRBJ1-2; D is unresolved. V was trimmed by 0 bases and J by 8 bases, leaving 13 bases between them. Germline CDR1 SEHNR, CDR2 FQNEAQ (reference sequence). CDR3 length: 14 residues. The DNA for the CDR3 is TGTGCCAGCAGCTTAGCGACTATTCAACGGGGCTACACCTTC. Translation gives CASSLATIQRGYTF.

V usage is TRBV24-1 and J usage is TRBJ2-3; D perhaps matches TRBD2 (7 bases). V lost 5 bases to trimming and J lost 2 bases, with 13 bases between them. The germline CDR1 and CDR2 sequences are KGHDR and SFDVKD. The CDR3 is 15 residues long. The CDR3 region is CATSVGGRATDTQYF. The CDR3 region has the DNA TGTGCCACCAGTGTCGGGGGGCGCGCCACAGATACGCAGTATTTT.